Below are 2 T cell receptor beta chains sequenced from a single sample in a study of CD8 T cells in ankylosing spondylitis. One entry per CDR3 protein results from TCRdb running MiXCR on the 5' RACE reads. The sample lists about 540,000 distinct CDR3 sequences; roughly an eighth were seen once. No antigens are known for them. Broader study findings: For ankylosing spondylitis blood, a TCR beta motif of fewer than 10 highly homologous variants appeared characteristic.

The sequencing input was blood, either unsorted or a sorted T cell fraction (not recorded which). The receptor source for this set is a male donor with ankylosing spondylitis.

This clonotype was seen at least ten times. The V and J genes are TRBV20-1 and TRBJ2-7; D not resolved. The ends were cut back, 3 bases at V and 6 bases at J, with 9 bases in the middle. This CDR3 is built from 11 residues. Germline V gene sequence: CDR1 DFQATT, CDR2 SNEGSKA (reference sequence). CDR3 protein: CSARASGEQYV. The CDR3 DNA is TGCAGTGCTAGGGCTTCGGGCGAGCAGTACGTC.

The gene calls are TRBV6-1 and TRBJ2-1; D gene unclear. V lost 2 bases, J lost 2 bases, and 10 bases lay in between. Germline V CDR1 and CDR2: MNHNS, SASEGT. The CDR3 covers 15 residues. Here the CDR3 DNA reads TGTGCCAGCAGTGAAATTGACCGAGCCTACAATGAGCAGTTCTTC. Its protein is CASSEIDRAYNEQFF.